These T cell receptor beta chains were read from a single sample in a study of regulatory T cells in long-lasting Graves disease. One entry per CDR3 protein results from TCRdb running MiXCR on the multiplex PCR reads. Among under 800,000 distinct CDR3 sequences, roughly 15% were seen once, and the ten largest hold about 20%. A further study also used this sample, focusing on T cells in Graves' hyperthyroidism and ophthalmopathy.

The specimen was peripheral blood mononuclear cells (PBMCs), collected at new diagnosis, from a patient treated with antithyroid drugs. Receptor source: a woman in her thirties with Graves disease. CDR3s include the opening cysteine and the closing phenylalanine or tryptophan. Each record gives: clone size, V gene, D gene, J gene, CDR3 DNA, CDR3 protein. D genes are given only for firm matches. Only part of the rows carry a size: once, few, many, or a class if the clone is expanded.

>once|TRBV4-2|NA|TRBJ2-7
TGTGCCAGCAGCCAAGAAAGGGGGAGCTACTACGAGCAGTACTTC
CASSQERGSYYEQYF
>many|TRBV7-2|TRBD2|TRBJ2-4
TGTGCCAGCAGCTTAATATACGAGAGCGGGAGGGTCCTTGCCAAAAACATTCAGTACTTC
CASSLIYESGRVLAKNIQYF
>NA|TRBV19|NA|TRBJ2-3
TGTGCCAGTAGTATTCGACCTACAGATACGCAGTATTTT
CASSIRPTDTQYF
>many|TRBV2|NA|TRBJ1-2
TGTGCCAGCAGTGAATGGGTGGACTATGGCTACACCTTC
CASSEWVDYGYTF
>many|TRBV7-3|TRBD2|TRBJ2-1
TGTGCCAGCAGCTCCCTAGCGGGAGGGCCAATTGGTGAGCAGTTCTTC
CASSSLAGGPIGEQFF
>many|TRBV7-3|TRBD2|TRBJ2-3
TGTGCCAGCAGCTCGGGGGGGGTTTTACACACAGATACGCAGTATTTT
CASSSGGVLHTDTQYF
>many|TRBV20-1|TRBD2|TRBJ2-3
TGCAGTGCTGCGCCGGGACTAGCTAGTGATACGCAGTATTTT
CSAAPGLASDTQYF
>many|TRBV28|NA|TRBJ1-6
TGTGCCAGCAGTTTAAAAAGGACTTCACCCCTCCACTTT
CASSLKRTSPLHF
>NA|TRBV3-1|NA|TRBJ2-5
TGTGCCAGCAGAGGAGGGACAGAGAAGACCCAGTACTTC
CASRGGTEKTQYF
>NA|TRBV20-1|NA|TRBJ2-5
TGCAGTGCCAAGAAAAATGGGGAGACCCAGTACTTC
CSAKKNGETQYF
>many|TRBV6-1|NA|TRBJ1-2
TGTGCCAGCGATGCCAAGGCTGGAGAAACCTTC
CASDAKAGETF
>NA|TRBV9|TRBD2|TRBJ2-1
TGTGCCAGCAGCGTAGAGAGCGGGAGTAGGGATGAGCTGTTCTTC
CASSVESGSRDELFF
>few|TRBV19|TRBD1|TRBJ1-1
TGTGCCAGTAGTTTCAGGACAGGGGGCTTCACTGAAGCTTTCTTT
CASSFRTGGFTEAFF
>many|TRBV7-2|TRBD1|TRBJ1-1
TGTGCCAGCAGCTCCCGGACAGGGTCGGTGAACACTGAAGCTTTCTTT
CASSSRTGSVNTEAFF
>many|TRBV28|NA|TRBJ2-3
TGTGCCAGCAGTGATCCCCGGGCCGATACGCAGTATTTT
CASSDPRADTQYF
>many|TRBV28|TRBD2|TRBJ2-7
TGTGCCAGCAGAACACCGGGACTAGCTGCGCGGGAGCAGTACTTC
CASRTPGLAAREQYF
>few|TRBV7-9|NA|TRBJ1-4
TGTGCCAGCAGCCAGGGACTGGCAGAAGAAAAACTGTTTTTT
CASSQGLAEEKLFF
>many|TRBV2|TRBD2|TRBJ2-7
TGTGCCAGCGGGGGGGGAGCCTGGGAGCAGTACTTC
CASGGGAWEQYF
>many|TRBV7-8|TRBD1|TRBJ1-6
TGTGCCAGCAGCTTATCTTCGAGACAGGGACAGTCACCCCTCCACTTT
CASSLSSRQGQSPLHF
>NA|TRBV12-3/TRBV12-4|NA|TRBJ1-6
TGTGCCAGCAGTTCCACCACCAATTCACCCCTCCACTTT
CASSSTTNSPLHF
>many|TRBV2|NA|TRBJ1-5
TGTGCCAGCAGCGGTCAGGGTAGCAATCAGCCCCAGCATTTT
CASSGQGSNQPQHF
>NA|TRBV20-1|NA|TRBJ2-5
TGCAGTGCCAGGGCGAGGGGGGACCCAGAGACCCAGTACTTC
CSARARGDPETQYF
>few|TRBV20-1|NA|TRBJ1-1
TGCAGTGCTAGAGATCAGGGGCAGGAAGCTTTCTTT
CSARDQGQEAFF
>many|TRBV7-6|NA|TRBJ2-1
TGTGCCAGCAGTAGTCACAATGAGCAGTTCTTC
CASSSHNEQFF
>few|TRBV6-4|NA|TRBJ2-6
TGTGCCAGCAGTGGACAGACAGCCTCTGGGGCCAACGTCCTGACTTTC
CASSGQTASGANVLTF
>few|TRBV29-1|TRBD2|TRBJ2-3
TGCAGCGTACGAATCCCTAGCGGGGTCACAGATACGCAGTATTTT
CSVRIPSGVTDTQYF
>many|TRBV29-1|NA|TRBJ2-1
TGCAGCGTTGAGAGCGTCGATGAGCAGTTCTTC
CSVESVDEQFF
>few|TRBV3-1|TRBD2|TRBJ2-5
TGTGCCAGCAGCCAAGATCTACGGCTAGCGGGAGAGACCCAGTACTTC
CASSQDLRLAGETQYF
>many|TRBV20-1|NA|TRBJ1-1
TGCAGTGCAAAGGGAGTGGAGAACACTGAAGCTTTCTTT
CSAKGVENTEAFF
>few|TRBV6-5|NA|TRBJ1-1
TGTGCCAGCAGTTACTTTGGGAACACTGAAGCTTTCTTT
CASSYFGNTEAFF
>many|TRBV6-1|NA|TRBJ1-5
TGTGCCAGCTCCTATCGGGGTTGGGATCAGCCCCAGCATTTT
CASSYRGWDQPQHF
>many|TRBV27|NA|TRBJ1-4
TGTGCCAGCAGTAAATACGACAGTTGGGCCCCTGAAAAACTGTTTTTT
CASSKYDSWAPEKLFF
>many|TRBV3-1|NA|TRBJ2-7
TGTGCCAGCAGCCAAGTGGGTACCTACGAGCAGTACTTC
CASSQVGTYEQYF
>many|TRBV27|NA|TRBJ2-7
TGTGCCAGCAGTTTATCGCCCCAAGCCTACGAGCAGTACTTC
CASSLSPQAYEQYF
>many|TRBV15|NA|TRBJ1-6
TGTGCCACCAGCAGAGATCTCGGGAGGACGTCACCCCTCCACTTT
CATSRDLGRTSPLHF
>many|TRBV7-2|NA|TRBJ1-6
TGTGCCAGCAGCTTACGACAGCCTTATAATTCACCCCTCCACTTT
CASSLRQPYNSPLHF
>NA|TRBV20-1|NA|TRBJ2-2
TGCAGTGCGCACGTCGGGGCCCGGGAGCTGTTTTTT
CSAHVGARELFF
>many|TRBV13|TRBD2|TRBJ2-3
TGTGCCAGCAGCGCAATGGGACTAGCGGAGCCCACAGATACGCAGTATTTT
CASSAMGLAEPTDTQYF
>NA|TRBV15|TRBD2|TRBJ2-7
TGTGCCACCAGCAAAAGGACTAGCACTCCCTACGAGCAGTACTTC
CATSKRTSTPYEQYF
>many|TRBV6-1|NA|TRBJ1-2
TGTGCCACCTCTCCGCCTCCTAACTATGGCTACACCTTC
CATSPPPNYGYTF
>few|TRBV6-2/TRBV6-3|NA|TRBJ1-1
TGTGCCAGCACAATCCGGCAGGAAGGTGAAGCTTTCTTT
CASTIRQEGEAFF
>NA|TRBV5-6|TRBD1|TRBJ2-5
TGTGCCGGCGGTCCGGGACAGGGGCTATGGGAGACCCAGTACTTC
CAGGPGQGLWETQYF
>few|TRBV9|TRBD2|TRBJ2-1
TGTGCCAGCAGCGCGCTAGCGGGAGGGAGCGGTTACAATGAGCAGTTCTTC
CASSALAGGSGYNEQFF
>many|TRBV6-1|TRBD1|TRBJ1-5
TGTGCCAGCAGTCCCAGGGGGCTGGGGGATCAGCCCCAGCATTTT
CASSPRGLGDQPQHF
>few|TRBV15|NA|TRBJ1-6
TGTGCCACCAGCAGAGGACAGGTTAATTCACCCCTCCACTTT
CATSRGQVNSPLHF